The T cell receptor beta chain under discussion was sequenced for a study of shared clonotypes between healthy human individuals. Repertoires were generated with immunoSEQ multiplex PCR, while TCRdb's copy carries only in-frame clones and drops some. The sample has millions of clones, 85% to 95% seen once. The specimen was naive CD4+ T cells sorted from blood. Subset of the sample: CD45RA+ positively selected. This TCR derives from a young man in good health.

CDR3 coding DNA: TGTGCCAGCAGTCCCGAAGCCGTTCACACTGAAGCTTTCTTT. It yields the protein CASSPEAVHTEAFF. V and J are TRBV6-5 and TRBJ1-1, with D unresolved. CDR3 length equals 14 residues. The germline V and J ends were trimmed by 5 bases and 3 bases, with 13 bases remaining between them. Germline V gene sequence: CDR1 MNHEY, CDR2 SVGAGI.